This T cell receptor beta chain was captured in a study of post-analysis software for immune sequencing data. Study observations and caveats: The five TRBV segments detected at higher frequency in patients than in controls included TRBV5-6, TRBV5-1 and TRBV20-1. Controls' normalized Chao1 diversity significantly exceeded that of multiple sclerosis patients.

Comments on this clonotype: Its cognate antigen is unknown.

Unique molecular identifiers were present in the TCR beta cDNA libraries. Out of roughly 0.85 to 10 million T cells, hundreds of thousands of cDNA molecules were generated. In TCRdb, the PCR reads were re-called with MiXCR into one record per CDR3 protein. Of some 890,000 distinct CDR3 sequences listed, roughly 58% are singletons. V dropped 6 bases and J dropped 11; count of bases not matched to a gene: 9. Germline V lookup: CDR1 DFQATT, CDR2 SNEGSKA (reference sequence). This CDR3 contains 13 residues. The chain has TRBV20-1 and TRBJ2-5; 13 bases map to TRBD2. Sequencing input: blood. This receptor was identified in a girl between 5 and 17 years old with multiple sclerosis. This chain's CDR3 is CSARLAGGGEQYF. CDR3 DNA sequence: TGCAGTGCGCGACTAGCGGGGGGTGGGGAGCAGTACTTC.